The next 10 T cell receptor beta chains were all read from a single sample in a study of blood T cell repertoires in COVID-19. Libraries were prepared by immunoSEQ multiplex PCR; TCRdb keeps only in-frame clonotypes and omits some of them. Among under 200,000 clones, approximately 84% were seen once, and the ten largest hold around 6.5%. Sequences were obtained from PBMCs or T cells enriched from blood (not recorded which). These receptors came from a woman aged 45-65 years who had recovered from COVID-19.

The CDR3 here is CASSLAGDYNSPLHF. The CDR3 DNA reads TGTGCCAGCAGTTTAGCAGGCGACTATAATTCACCCCTCCACTTT. The chain links TRBV28 to TRBJ1-6, with D uncertain. Germline values: CDR1 MDHEN, CDR2 SYDVKM. CDR3 length equals 15 residues. Trimming took off 2 bases at V and 3 bases at J, with 8 bases between the two ends.

The chain combines TRBV6-5 with TRBJ1-3, with 7 bases aligning to TRBD1. CDR1 MNHEY and CDR2 SVGAGI come from the germline V gene. The CDR3 loop spans 15 amino acids. Trimming at V came to 6 bases and at J to 3 bases, leaving 8 bases not matched to a gene. The CDR3 is CASRVTGAVGNTIYF. The CDR3 nucleotides read TGTGCCAGCAGGGTCACAGGGGCTGTTGGAAACACCATATATTTT.

The chain combines TRBV11-3 with TRBJ2-5; TRBD2 matches at 7 bases. In germline, CDR1 is SGHNT, CDR2 YENEEA. The CDR3 totals 14 residues. J gave up 1 base and V 4 bases, and 3 bases lay outside the gene matches. The CDR3 here is CASSSGTIQETQYF. CDR3 bases: TGTGCCAGCAGCTCTGGGACTATCCAAGAGACCCAGTACTTC.

This clone was observed once. The chain links TRBV28 to TRBJ1-4; D might be TRBD1 (5 bases). Germline V gene lookup returns CDR1 MDHEN and CDR2 SYDVKM. The ends were cut back, 6 bases at V and 5 bases at J, with 7 bases in the middle. The CDR3 extends over 12 amino acids. The CDR3, as DNA: TGTGCCAGCAGAGACAGCAATGAAAAACTGTTTTTT. Translated, it gives CASRDSNEKLFF. Full variable domain (remainder filled in from reference TRBV28 and TRBJ1-4): DVKVTQSSRYLVKRTGEKVFLECVQDMDHENMFWYRQDPGLGLRLIYFSYDVKMKEKGDIPEGYSVSREKKERFSLILESASTNQTSMYLCASRDSNEKLFFGSGTQLSVL.

The J gene is TRBJ1-2, the V gene TRBV7-2, with unresolved D. The length of the CDR3 is 15 residues. V was shortened by 0 bases and J by 4 bases, with 12 bases between the two germline ends. Per germline, CDR1 SGHTA and CDR2 FQGNSA. The CDR3 loop reads CASSLATDNPYGYTF. The DNA of the CDR3 is TGTGCCAGCAGCTTAGCTACAGACAACCCCTATGGCTACACCTTC.

The rearrangement uses TRBV11-2 and TRBJ2-1, with 9 bases matching TRBD2. The CDR3 contains 15 residues. Germline CDR1 and CDR2: SGHAT and FQNNGV. The trim removed 5 bases at V and 5 bases at J, leaving 7 bases unmatched. CDR3 residues: CASSLTGGRDNEQFF. The CDR3 DNA reads TGTGCCAGCAGCCTGACGGGCGGGAGGGACAATGAGCAGTTCTTC.

This clone was picked up one time. V is TRBV28 and J is TRBJ2-5, with 7 bases fitting TRBD1. The J segment lost 6 bases and the V segment lost 6 bases, leaving 7 bases of the junction unmatched. CDR1 and CDR2 (germline): MDHEN, SYDVKM. This CDR3 spans 13 amino acids. CDR3 sequence (DNA): TGTGCCAGCAGCATCACAGGGGTGCAGACCCAGTACTTC. Translated, it gives CASSITGVQTQYF.

The chain combines TRBV18 with TRBJ1-2; 7 bases line up with TRBD1. Germline trimming cut 2 bases from V and 2 bases from J; bases unmatched to any gene: 2. CDR3 size: 14 residues. From germline, CDR1 is KGHSH and CDR2 LQKENI. CDR3 loop: CASSPTGENYGYTF. The DNA for the CDR3 is TGTGCCAGCTCACCAACAGGGGAAAACTATGGCTACACCTTC.

The gene calls are TRBV7-9 and TRBJ2-1, with 14 bases lining up with TRBD2. The CDR3 consists of 19 residues. Germline assignment: CDR1 SEHNR and CDR2 FQNEAQ (reference sequence). V was pared by 4 bases and J by 5 bases, with 13 bases of the junction left unmatched. The CDR3 loop reads CASSSKLPGTSGSNNEQFF. The CDR3 nucleotides read TGTGCCAGCAGCTCAAAACTACCCGGGACTAGCGGGAGTAACAATGAGCAGTTCTTC. The whole variable domain, remainder taken from reference TRBV7-9 and TRBJ2-1, is DTGVSQNPRHKITKRGQNVTFRCDPISEHNRLYWYRQTLGQGPEFLTYFQNEAQLEKSRLLSDRFSAERPKGSFSTLEIQRTEQGDSAMYLCASSSKLPGTSGSNNEQFFGPGTRLTVL.

The chain couples TRBV27 to TRBJ2-7; TRBD2 matches 7 bases. With V trimmed by 5 bases and J by 4 bases, 11 bases remained unmatched. The CDR3 contains 15 residues. Germline values: CDR1 MNHEY, CDR2 SMNVEV (reference sequence). CDR3 in amino acids: CASSPIGTTHYEQYF. CDR3 bases: TGTGCCAGCAGTCCCATCGGGACTACCCATTACGAGCAGTACTTC.